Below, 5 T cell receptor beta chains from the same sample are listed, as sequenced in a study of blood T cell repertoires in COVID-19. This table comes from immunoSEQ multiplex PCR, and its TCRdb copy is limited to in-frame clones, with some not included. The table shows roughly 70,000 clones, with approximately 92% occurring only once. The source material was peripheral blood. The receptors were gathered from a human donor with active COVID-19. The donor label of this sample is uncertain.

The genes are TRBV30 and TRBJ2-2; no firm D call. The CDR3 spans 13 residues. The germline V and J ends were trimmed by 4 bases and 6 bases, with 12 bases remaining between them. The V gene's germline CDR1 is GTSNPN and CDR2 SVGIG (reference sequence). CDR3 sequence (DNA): TGTGCCTGGACAGGTTTAGGCCCCGGGGAGCTGTTTTTT. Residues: CAWTGLGPGELFF.

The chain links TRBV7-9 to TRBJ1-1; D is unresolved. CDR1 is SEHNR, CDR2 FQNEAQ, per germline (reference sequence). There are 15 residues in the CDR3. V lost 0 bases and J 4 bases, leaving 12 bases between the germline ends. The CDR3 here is CASSLAAPRGTEAFF. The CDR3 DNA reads TGTGCCAGCAGCTTAGCAGCTCCGCGGGGCACTGAAGCTTTCTTT. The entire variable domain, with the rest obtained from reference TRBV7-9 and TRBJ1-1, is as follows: DTGVSQNPRHKITKRGQNVTFRCDPISEHNRLYWYRQTLGQGPEFLTYFQNEAQLEKSRLLSDRFSAERPKGSFSTLEIQRTEQGDSAMYLCASSLAAPRGTEAFFGQGTRLTVV.

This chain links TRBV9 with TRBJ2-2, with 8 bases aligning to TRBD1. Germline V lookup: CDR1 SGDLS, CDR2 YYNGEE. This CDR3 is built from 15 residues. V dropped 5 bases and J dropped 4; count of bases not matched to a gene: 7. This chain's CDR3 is CASSSVQGATGELFF. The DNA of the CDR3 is TGTGCCAGCAGTTCAGTTCAGGGGGCCACCGGGGAGCTGTTTTTT.

The CDR3 bases are TGTGCCAGCGTGGAGACAGGGTACACTGAAGCTTTCTTT. It codes for CASVETGYTEAFF. This chain links TRBV12-3 or TRBV12-4 with TRBJ1-1; 7 bases are shared with TRBD1. J was trimmed by 3 bases and V by 8 bases; bases with no gene match: 6. The CDR3 covers 13 residues.

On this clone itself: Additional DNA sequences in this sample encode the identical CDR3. Here the CDR3 DNA reads TGCGCCAGCAGTCAAGATCAGGGTTTCCGAGAGACCCAGTACTTC. Amino acids: CASSQDQGFRETQYF. The rearrangement joins TRBV23-1 to TRBJ2-5; D is perhaps TRBD1 (5 bases). TRBV23-1 is an ORF; its function is uncertain. The CDR3 totals 15 residues. The V gene lost 2 bases and the J gene lost 4 bases, with 14 bases spanning the gap.